This passage covers 23 T cell receptor beta chains from one sample sequenced in a study of vaccination effects on CD4 cells after COVID-19. Prior to sequencing, the ViraFEST assay stimulated PBMC with viral peptide pools, which expanded the antigen-specific CD4+ T cells. Subsequent to a culture period of about ten days, CD4+ T cells were isolated. The study found no prior SARS-CoV-2 infection in the vaccine recipients, who tested negative for nucleocapsid antibodies. These receptors' antigens are unknown. Data came from immunoSEQ multiplex PCR; TCRdb stores just in-frame clones and leaves some out. The sample lists 20,000 to 30,000 clones; around 71% were seen once. This material consisted of CD4+ T cells from PBMCs cultured with HCoV-OC43 spike peptides, taken before COVID-19 vaccination. Subset denoted: HCoV-OC43 spike overlapping peptide pool stimulation. These receptors were collected from a human donor who received a COVID-19 vaccine.

The DNA of the CDR3 is TGTGCCAGCAGCTTGGGGGGCACAGATACGCAGTATTTT. It encodes CASSLGGTDTQYF. The rearrangement joins TRBV5-6 to TRBJ2-3; D uncertain. Trimming removed 0 bases from V and 1 base from J, with 3 bases in between. CDR3 length: 13 residues. From germline, CDR1 is SGHDT and CDR2 YYEEEE.

This clone was seen a few times. V usage is TRBV7-8 and J usage is TRBJ1-1; no clear D gene. Germline CDR1 is SGHVS and CDR2 is FQNEAQ. Between the trimmed V and J ends, which lost 5 bases and 6 bases, there was a span of 16 bases. The CDR3 loop spans 14 amino acids. Written as DNA, the CDR3 is TGTGCCAGCAGCACCCGGACCGGGCAGCCTGAAGCTTTCTTT. It yields the protein CASSTRTGQPEAFF.

The V call is TRBV19, the J call TRBJ2-5; TRBD2 agrees at 13 bases. V lost 8 bases and J lost 2; bases outside the gene matches: 5. The CDR3 has 15 amino acids. From germline, CDR1 is LNHDA and CDR2 SQIVND (reference sequence). The CDR3 here is CASRRLAGGQETQYF. The CDR3 DNA is TGTGCCAGTCGTCGACTAGCGGGGGGACAAGAGACCCAGTACTTC.

This clone has a handful of counts. The V call is TRBV6-5, the J call TRBJ1-1; D remains ambiguous. Trimming took 6 bases from V and 1 from J, leaving 6 bases between them. The CDR3 loop spans 12 amino acids. Germline CDR1 reads MNHEY; CDR2 reads SVGAGI. The CDR3 is CASSRWNTEAFF. CDR3 DNA: TGTGCCAGCAGCCGGTGGAACACTGAAGCTTTCTTT.

The J gene is TRBJ1-2, the V gene TRBV12-3 or TRBV12-4; no clear D. The V gene lost 5 bases and the J gene lost 8 bases, with 15 bases spanning the gap. This CDR3 region has 13 residues. The CDR3 region is CASSPVGGLGYTF. DNA for the CDR3: TGTGCCAGCAGTCCCGTGGGAGGTTTGGGCTACACCTTC.

By proportion, this clone is medium-sized. V usage is TRBV27 and J usage is TRBJ2-2; 7 bases line up with TRBD2. The CDR3 consists of 14 residues. The junction had 4 bases not matched to a gene; V was cut back by 5 bases and J by 4 bases. Germline V lookup: CDR1 MNHEY, CDR2 SMNVEV (reference sequence). The CDR3, as DNA: TGTGCCAGCAGTACCGGGACTACCACCGGGGAGCTGTTTTTT. Protein: CASSTGTTTGELFF.

The rearrangement uses TRBV18 and TRBJ1-4, with 9 bases fitting TRBD1. Germline CDR1 reads KGHSH; CDR2 reads LQKENI. CDR3 length: 14 amino acids. Unmatched junction bases numbered 2, after V lost 3 bases and J lost 6 bases. The chain's CDR3 is CASSPRQGDEKLFF. The CDR3 nucleotides read TGTGCCAGCTCACCCCGACAGGGGGATGAAAAACTGTTTTTT. Combining the CDR3 with reference TRBV18 and TRBJ1-4 gives the whole variable domain NAGVMQNPRHLVRRRGQEARLRCSPMKGHSHVYWYRQLPEEGLKFMVYLQKENIIDESGMPKERFSAEFPKEGPSILRIQQVVRGDSAAYFCASSPRQGDEKLFFGSGTQLSVL.

V is TRBV4-1 and J is TRBJ2-3, with D uncertain. The V end lost 1 base, the J end lost 4 bases, and 3 bases lay between the germline ends. The CDR3 is 12 residues long. Germline values: CDR1 MGHRA, CDR2 YSYEKL. This chain's CDR3 is CASSQAADTQYF. CDR3 DNA: TGCGCCAGCAGCCAAGCCGCAGATACGCAGTATTTT.

The V gene is TRBV28, the J gene TRBJ2-3; 10 nucleotides line up with TRBD1. The CDR3 is made up of 12 amino acids. CDR1 and CDR2 from the germline V gene are MDHEN and SYDVKM. The V and J ends lost 4 bases and 13 bases, in that order; junction bases with no gene match: 5. The DNA for the CDR3 is TGTGCCAGCAGTTCATCCGGGACAGGGGAGTATTTT. Protein sequence: CASSSSGTGEYF. The entire variable domain, with the rest obtained from reference TRBV28 and TRBJ2-3, is as follows: DVKVTQSSRYLVKRTGEKVFLECVQDMDHENMFWYRQDPGLGLRLIYFSYDVKMKEKGDIPEGYSVSREKKERFSLILESASTNQTSMYLCASSSSGTGEYFGPGTRLTVL.

The J gene is TRBJ2-7, the V gene TRBV5-3, with D uncertain. TRBV5-3 is identified as an open reading frame with a role that is uncertain. The CDR3 contains 15 residues. V was trimmed by 0 bases and J by 3 bases, leaving 13 bases between them. The CDR3: CARSLDPAEFYEQYF. The CDR3 region has the DNA TGTGCCAGAAGCTTGGACCCAGCAGAATTCTACGAGCAGTACTTC.

This clone was seen a handful of times. This chain connects TRBV9 to TRBJ2-3; 7 bases map to TRBD2. Germline V gene sequence: CDR1 SGDLS, CDR2 YYNGEE. The CDR3 covers 16 residues. The trim removed 0 bases at V and 2 bases at J, leaving 6 bases unmatched. As DNA, the CDR3 is TGTGCCAGCAGCGTAGAGGTTGGGAGGGCCACAGATACGCAGTATTTT. Translated, it gives CASSVEVGRATDTQYF.

V is TRBV18 and J is TRBJ1-5; D remains unclear. Deletions cut 2 bases from V and 4 bases from J, with 9 bases between. CDR3 length: 14 residues. Germline values: CDR1 KGHSH, CDR2 LQKENI. For the CDR3, the DNA is TGTGCCAGCTCACCATTCGACGGGAATCAGCCCCAGCATTTT. Translated: CASSPFDGNQPQHF.

The V and J genes are TRBV27 and TRBJ2-7, with 7 bases lining up with TRBD2. The CDR3 has 14 amino acids. Trimming removed 2 bases from V and 4 bases from J; junction bases left unmatched: 5. Germline CDR1 and CDR2: MNHEY and SMNVEV (reference sequence). CDR3 region: CASSLSPGGYEQYF. The DNA for the CDR3 is TGTGCCAGCAGTTTAAGCCCCGGGGGGTACGAGCAGTACTTC.

The chain couples TRBV10-3 to TRBJ2-7; 7 nucleotides line up with TRBD1. J was trimmed by 5 bases and V by 0 bases; bases with no gene match: 4. Germline V lookup: CDR1 ENHRY, CDR2 SYGVKD. The CDR3 has 14 amino acids. CDR3 amino acids: CAISESKDRDEQYF. CDR3 sequence (DNA): TGTGCCATCAGTGAGTCTAAAGACAGGGACGAGCAGTACTTC.

The rearrangement uses TRBV7-9 and TRBJ2-7; no clear D. Trimming left V 5 bases short and J 3 bases short, with 11 bases between. CDR1 and CDR2 (germline): SEHNR, FQNEAQ (reference sequence). This CDR3 comprises 13 residues. This CDR3 reads CASSLGANYEQYF. Written as DNA, the CDR3 is TGTGCCAGCAGCCTAGGAGCGAACTACGAGCAGTACTTC.

The V call is TRBV4-2, the J call TRBJ2-3; D possibly corresponds to TRBD2 (5 bases). Deletions cut 1 base from V and 6 bases from J, with 17 bases between. The CDR3 runs 16 residues. Germline lookup yields CDR1 LGHNA and CDR2 YNFKEQ. This CDR3 reads CASSQGSIRTGDTQYF. The CDR3 DNA sequence: TGTGCCAGCAGCCAAGGAAGCATACGGACGGGGGATACGCAGTATTTT.

This clone was counted between two and nine times. This chain uses TRBV6-6 with TRBJ1-2; D remains unclear. This CDR3 has 16 residues. V was pared by 0 bases and J by 0 bases, with 11 bases between. Per the germline V gene, CDR1 is MNHNY and CDR2 is SVGAGI (reference sequence). For the CDR3, the DNA is TGTGCCAGCAGTTACTCGATGGCACAAGCTAACTATGGCTACACCTTC. Amino acids: CASSYSMAQANYGYTF.

This chain links TRBV2 with TRBJ2-1; 8 bases are shared with TRBD2. The CDR3 runs 15 residues. After removal of 9 bases from V and 9 bases from J, the junction contained 16 bases not matched to a gene. Germline V CDR1 and CDR2: SNHLY, FYNNEI. The CDR3 sequence: CASLWDGGASSEQFF. Written as DNA, the CDR3 is TGTGCCAGTCTCTGGGACGGGGGGGCCTCTTCTGAGCAGTTCTTC.

The gene calls are TRBV24-1 and TRBJ2-7, with D unresolved. V was shortened by 0 bases and J by 5 bases, with 7 bases between the two germline ends. This CDR3 is 13 amino acids long. The germline gives CDR1 KGHDR, CDR2 SFDVKD. As DNA, the CDR3 is TGTGCCACCAGTGATTTGAGCCACGACGAGCAGTACTTC. It translates to CATSDLSHDEQYF.

This chain uses TRBV7-9 with TRBJ2-1; D not certain. V lost 1 base to trimming and J lost 5 bases, with 9 bases between them. Germline lookup yields CDR1 SEHNR and CDR2 FQNEAQ (reference sequence). This CDR3 region has 14 residues. CDR3 bases: TGTGCCAGCAGCTTAGGGCAGGCGAACAATGAGCAGTTCTTC. Protein: CASSLGQANNEQFF. The whole variable domain, remainder taken from reference TRBV7-9 and TRBJ2-1, is DTGVSQNPRHKITKRGQNVTFRCDPISEHNRLYWYRQTLGQGPEFLTYFQNEAQLEKSRLLSDRFSAERPKGSFSTLEIQRTEQGDSAMYLCASSLGQANNEQFFGPGTRLTVL.

This chain uses TRBV7-9 with TRBJ1-1; no clear D. The V gene's germline CDR1 is SEHNR and CDR2 FQNEAQ (reference sequence). There are 11 residues in the CDR3. Trimming cost V 6 bases and J 8 bases, with 10 bases left between them. CDR3 protein: CASSLTLEAFF. The CDR3 DNA sequence: TGTGCCAGCAGTTTGACACTAGAAGCTTTCTTT.

The rearrangement joins TRBV19 to TRBJ1-3; 9 bases agree with TRBD1. J was trimmed by 3 bases and V by 8 bases; bases with no gene match: 5. The CDR3 extends over 14 amino acids. Per germline, CDR1 LNHDA and CDR2 SQIVND (reference sequence). The DNA of the CDR3 is TGTGCCAGTGTTGACAGGGGGTATGGAAACACCATATATTTT. This gives the protein CASVDRGYGNTIYF.

This clone was found a few times. V gene TRBV7-9 combines with J gene TRBJ1-2; 10 nucleotides align to TRBD1. This CDR3 has 14 amino acids. Germline CDR1 is SEHNR and CDR2 is FQNEAQ (reference sequence). The CDR3, as DNA: TGTGGATCAAAGAAAGGACAGGGGGACTATGGCTACACCTTC. The encoded protein is CGSKKGQGDYGYTF.